Listed here are 23 T cell receptor beta chains from one sample, sequenced in a study of T cells after yellow fever vaccination. TCRdb re-called the 5' RACE reads with MiXCR, one entry per CDR3 protein. This table holds 300,000 to 400,000 distinct CDR3 sequences, about 10% found once. The starting material was CD4+ T cells sorted from PBMCs, obtained 45 days after the yellow fever booster vaccination. The receptors originated from a man younger than 30 who received the YFV17D yellow fever vaccine.

The chain uses TRBV20-1 and TRBJ2-5; 8 nucleotides agree with TRBD1. This CDR3 is 15 amino acids long. The V gene's germline CDR1 is DFQATT and CDR2 SNEGSKA (reference sequence). With V trimmed by 1 base and J by 4 bases, 8 bases remained unmatched. CDR3 protein: CSARGDRGGLETQYF. CDR3 bases: TGCAGTGCTAGAGGTGACAGGGGAGGTTTAGAGACCCAGTACTTC.

The chain has TRBV7-4 and TRBJ1-6; weak D call: TRBD1 (6 bases). Germline V CDR1 and CDR2: SGHVT, SQSDAQ. This CDR3 is built from 17 residues. V gave up 3 bases and J gave up 1 base, with 13 bases separating them. The CDR3 reads CASSLGQGQSYNSPLHF. The DNA of the CDR3 is TGTGCCAGCAGCTTGGGGCAGGGGCAGTCCTATAATTCACCCCTCCACTTT.

The chain has TRBV6-5 and TRBJ2-7; 7 bases match TRBD1. Germline V gene sequence: CDR1 MNHEY, CDR2 SVGAGI. The V segment lost 2 bases and the J segment 6 bases; nucleotides outside the gene matches: 22. This CDR3 region has 19 residues. The CDR3 region has the DNA TGTGCCAGCAGTTACCCCCCCGGACAGGCCCCAGACGCAAGTTCCGAGCAGTACGTC. This sequence encodes CASSYPPGQAPDASSEQYV.

The sample holds many counts of this clonotype. This chain connects TRBV29-1 to TRBJ2-1; 9 bases are shared with TRBD1. The germline CDR1 and CDR2 sequences are SQVTM and ANQGSEA. The CDR3 length is 13 residues. Trimming took 7 bases from V and 5 from J; bases not matched to a gene: 6. The CDR3 DNA reads TGCAGCGGCCGGGACAGGGTAGACAATGAGCAGTTCTTC. Translating gives CSGRDRVDNEQFF.

The chain couples TRBV30 to TRBJ1-1; 7 bases fit TRBD1. The CDR3 sequence is 17 residues long. J lost 4 bases, V lost 0 bases, and 14 bases had no gene match. Germline-derived CDR1 and CDR2 are GTSNPN and SVGIG (reference sequence). The CDR3 DNA follows: TGTGCCTGGAGTGTACAGGGGCCTCTCAGGTTCGTCACTGAAGCTTTCTTT. As protein: CAWSVQGPLRFVTEAFF.

The V and J genes are TRBV5-1 and TRBJ2-7; 7 nucleotides match TRBD1. Germline trimming cut 3 bases from V and 4 bases from J; bases unmatched to any gene: 7. The CDR3 loop spans 14 amino acids. Germline-derived CDR1 and CDR2 are SGHRS and YFSETQ. In DNA form, the CDR3 reads TGCGCCAGCAGCTCGTGGGACAGAGGATACGAGCAGTACTTC. Protein sequence: CASSSWDRGYEQYF.

The chain recombines TRBV10-3 with TRBJ2-2, with D perhaps TRBD1 (5 bases). The CDR3 length is 14 residues. The V gene's germline CDR1 is ENHRY and CDR2 SYGVKD. Trimming took off 7 bases at V and 9 bases at J, with 18 bases between the two ends. CDR3 sequence reads: CAIKGSSNVRELFF. CDR3 bases: TGTGCCATCAAGGGGTCCAGTAATGTCCGGGAGCTGTTTTTT.

V is TRBV6-1 and J is TRBJ2-7; D ambiguous. Trimming shortened V by 6 bases and J by 0 bases, and 6 bases separated the two germline ends. The CDR3 is 12 amino acids. Looked up from germline, CDR1 is MNHNS and CDR2 is SASEGT. The CDR3 sequence is CASSQNSYEQYF. Written as DNA, the CDR3 is TGTGCCAGCAGCCAGAACTCCTACGAGCAGTACTTC.

This rearrangement joins TRBV28 to TRBJ2-7; D is unclear. The CDR3 totals 13 residues. The germline V gene has CDR1 MDHEN and CDR2 SYDVKM. Trimming stripped 4 bases from V and 4 bases from J, with 11 bases between. CDR3 in DNA: TGTGCCAGCAGTTCGGTCGACCGTTACGAGCAGTACGTC. This translates into CASSSVDRYEQYV.

This clonotype showed up just a few times. The V gene is TRBV5-1, the J gene TRBJ2-3; 11 nucleotides align to TRBD2. In germline, CDR1 is SGHRS, CDR2 YFSETQ. CDR3 length equals 18 residues. Trimming at V came to 4 bases and at J to 0 bases, leaving 10 bases not matched to a gene. The DNA for the CDR3 is TGCGCCAGCAGCCGAAGACTTACTAGCGGGGGTAGCACAGATACGCAGTATTTT. Translation: CASSRRLTSGGSTDTQYF.

The V gene is TRBV7-6, the J gene TRBJ1-3, with a possible D match to TRBD1 (5 bases). Germline V gene data show CDR1 as SGHVS and CDR2 as FNYEAQ. The V gene lost 5 bases and the J gene lost 0 bases, with 11 bases spanning the gap. The CDR3 is 15 residues long. This CDR3 is CASSGRDSSGNTIYF. CDR3 nucleotides: TGTGCCAGCAGCGGCCGCGACAGCTCTGGAAACACCATATATTTT.

The V call is TRBV25-1, the J call TRBJ2-5, with D unclear. The CDR3 has 13 amino acids. The germline V gene has CDR1 MGHDK and CDR2 SYGVNS. The ends were cut back, 6 bases at V and 5 bases at J, with 13 bases in the middle. The CDR3 reads CASSGWIRETQYF. CDR3 coding DNA: TGTGCCAGCAGCGGGTGGATAAGGGAGACCCAGTACTTC.

This clonotype was recorded a few times. V is TRBV29-1 and J is TRBJ2-6; D is possibly TRBD1 (6 bases). This CDR3 is 18 amino acids long. Trimming stripped 6 bases from V and 0 bases from J, with 21 bases between. Germline assignment: CDR1 SQVTM and CDR2 ANQGSEA. The CDR3 loop is CSVPTGTFLRSGANVLTF. The CDR3, as DNA: TGCAGCGTCCCCACGGGGACATTTCTCCGCTCTGGGGCCAACGTCCTGACTTTC.

J is TRBJ2-1 and V is TRBV6-2 or TRBV6-3; unclear D gene. CDR1 MNHEY and CDR2 SVGEGT come from the germline V gene. Trimming pared 5 bases from V and 9 bases from J, leaving 11 bases between. CDR3 length: 12 residues. The DNA of the CDR3 is TGTGCCAGCAGTCAGACTCGCGGTGAGCAGTTCTTC. It yields the protein CASSQTRGEQFF.

This chain uses TRBV9 with TRBJ2-3; D is unclear. The CDR3 sequence is 14 residues long. Trimming removed 0 bases from V and 2 bases from J, with 7 bases in between. CDR1 and CDR2 from the germline V gene are SGDLS and YYNGEE. The CDR3 nucleotides are TGTGCCAGCAGCGTAGATCCTTACACAGATACGCAGTATTTT. As protein: CASSVDPYTDTQYF.

This clonotype was detected a few times. The chain uses TRBV12-3 or TRBV12-4 and TRBJ1-2; perhaps TRBD1 as D (5 bases). The CDR3 sequence is 16 residues long. The V end was cut by 5 bases, the J end by 4 bases, with 20 bases between. The CDR3 loop is CASSADIRDQGYGYTF. The CDR3 nucleotides are TGTGCCAGCAGTGCCGATATCCGGGACCAGGGCTATGGCTACACCTTC.

This clonotype has a handful of counts. The chain links TRBV29-1 to TRBJ2-5; the D gene could be TRBD1 or TRBD2 (6 bases each). V dropped 4 bases and J dropped 5 bases, with 11 bases sitting between them. CDR1 and CDR2 (germline): SQVTM, ANQGSEA. The CDR3 covers 12 residues. In nucleotides, the CDR3 is TGCAGCGTTGGGGGGGCCGGGGAGACCCAGTACTTC. Protein: CSVGGAGETQYF.

At least ten counts were recorded for this clonotype. This sequence joins TRBV12-3 or TRBV12-4 and TRBJ1-4; 8 nucleotides match TRBD1. The CDR3 totals 14 residues. J was trimmed by 8 bases and V by 6 bases; bases with no gene match: 8. For the CDR3, the DNA is TGTGCCAGCAGCCCGACAGGGGTAGTGGAAAAACTGTTTTTT. Its translation is CASSPTGVVEKLFF.

CDR3: CASGTQAYGYTF. DNA of the CDR3: TGTGCCAGCGGGACACAGGCCTATGGCTACACCTTC. V and J are TRBV7-2 and TRBJ1-2, with D perhaps matching TRBD1 (6 bases). This CDR3 has 12 amino acids. Per germline, CDR1 SGHTA and CDR2 FQGNSA. The V gene lost 8 bases and the J gene lost 4 bases, with 11 bases spanning the gap. The whole variable domain, remainder taken from reference TRBV7-2 and TRBJ1-2, is GAGVSQSPSNKVTEKGKDVELRCDPISGHTALYWYRQSLGQGLEFLIYFQGNSAPDKSGLPSDRFSAERTGGSVSTLTIQRTQQEDSAVYLCASGTQAYGYTFGSGTRLTVV.

The chain joins TRBV5-1 to TRBJ1-4, with TRBD1 as a possible D gene (6 bases). Trimming took off 2 bases at V and 4 bases at J, with 15 bases between the two ends. Germline values: CDR1 SGHRS, CDR2 YFSETQ. The CDR3 runs to 16 residues. The CDR3 spells CASSFRVVDSNEKLFF. In DNA form, the CDR3 reads TGCGCCAGCAGCTTTCGGGTGGTGGACAGTAATGAAAAACTGTTTTTT.

This clonotype was seen more than once but under ten times. The chain carries TRBV15 and TRBJ1-5; D call uncertain. This CDR3 region has 17 residues. Trimming took off 0 bases at V and 0 bases at J, with 12 bases between the two ends. Germline CDR1 reads LNHNV; CDR2 reads YYDKDF (reference sequence). The CDR3 DNA sequence: TGTGCCACCAGCAGAGATCGAGGCCAGTATAGCAATCAGCCCCAGCATTTT. Amino acid sequence: CATSRDRGQYSNQPQHF. The full variable domain, in which reference TRBV15 and TRBJ1-5 provide the parts outside the CDR3, is DAMVIQNPRYQVTQFGKPVTLSCSQTLNHNVMYWYQQKSSQAPKLLFHYYDKDFNNEADTPDNFQSRRPNTSFCFLDIRSPGLGDTAMYLCATSRDRGQYSNQPQHFGDGTRLSIL.

This chain uses TRBV5-1 with TRBJ2-7; D call uncertain. V was shortened by 2 bases and J by 3 bases, with 9 bases between the two germline ends. Per the germline V gene, CDR1 is SGHRS and CDR2 is YFSETQ. The CDR3 has 13 amino acids. For the CDR3, the DNA is TGCGCCAGCAGCTTCTCAGGAAACTACGAGCAGTACTTC. It specifies CASSFSGNYEQYF.

This clonotype was counted only a few times. The chain uses TRBV6-2 or TRBV6-3 and TRBJ2-7; 7 bases fit TRBD1. V lost 6 bases and J lost 1; bases outside the gene matches: 3. CDR1 MNHEY and CDR2 SVGEGT come from the germline V gene. The CDR3 has 13 amino acids. CDR3 protein: CASRVQGSYEQYF. For the CDR3, the DNA is TGTGCCAGCAGGGTACAGGGGTCCTACGAGCAGTACTTC.